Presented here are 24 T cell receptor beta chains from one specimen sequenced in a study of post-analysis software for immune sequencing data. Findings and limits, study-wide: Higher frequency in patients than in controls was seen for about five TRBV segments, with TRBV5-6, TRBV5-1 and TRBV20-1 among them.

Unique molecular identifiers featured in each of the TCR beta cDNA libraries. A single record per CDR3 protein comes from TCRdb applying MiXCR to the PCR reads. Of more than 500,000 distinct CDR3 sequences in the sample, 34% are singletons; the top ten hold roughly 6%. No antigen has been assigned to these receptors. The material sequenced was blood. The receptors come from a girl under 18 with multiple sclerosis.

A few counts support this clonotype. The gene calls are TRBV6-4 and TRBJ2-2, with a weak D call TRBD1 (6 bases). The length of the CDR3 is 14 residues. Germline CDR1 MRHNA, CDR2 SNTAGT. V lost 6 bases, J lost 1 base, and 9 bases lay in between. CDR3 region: CASSRQENTGELFF. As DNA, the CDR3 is TGTGCCAGCAGCCGACAGGAGAACACCGGGGAGCTGTTTTTT.

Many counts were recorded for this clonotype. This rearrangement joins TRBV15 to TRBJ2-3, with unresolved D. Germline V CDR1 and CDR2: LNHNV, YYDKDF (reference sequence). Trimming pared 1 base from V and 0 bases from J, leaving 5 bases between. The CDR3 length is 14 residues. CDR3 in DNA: TGTGCCACCAGCAGAGGAGTTAGCACAGATACGCAGTATTTT. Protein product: CATSRGVSTDTQYF. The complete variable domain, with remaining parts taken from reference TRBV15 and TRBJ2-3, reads DAMVIQNPRYQVTQFGKPVTLSCSQTLNHNVMYWYQQKSSQAPKLLFHYYDKDFNNEADTPDNFQSRRPNTSFCFLDIRSPGLGDTAMYLCATSRGVSTDTQYFGPGTRLTVL.

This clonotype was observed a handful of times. Written as DNA, the CDR3 is TGTGCTGCCCGGCAGGGGTTCGATGGCTACACCTTC. Amino acids: CAARQGFDGYTF. The chain recombines TRBV12-3 or TRBV12-4 with TRBJ1-2; a weak D match, TRBD1 (6 bases). The CDR3 loop spans 12 amino acids.

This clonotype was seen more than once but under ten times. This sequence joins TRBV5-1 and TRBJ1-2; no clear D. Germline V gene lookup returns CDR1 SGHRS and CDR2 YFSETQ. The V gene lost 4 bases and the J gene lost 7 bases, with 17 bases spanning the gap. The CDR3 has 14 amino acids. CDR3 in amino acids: CASSPRRSVGGYTF. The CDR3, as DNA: TGCGCCAGCAGCCCTCGTCGAAGTGTGGGTGGCTACACCTTC.

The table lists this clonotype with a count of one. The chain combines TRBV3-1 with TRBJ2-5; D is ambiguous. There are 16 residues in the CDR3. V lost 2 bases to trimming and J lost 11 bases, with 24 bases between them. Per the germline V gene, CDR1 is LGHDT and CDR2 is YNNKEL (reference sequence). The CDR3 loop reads CASSQWVGARSNEQYF. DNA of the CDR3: TGTGCCAGCAGCCAATGGGTAGGAGCTAGGAGCAATGAGCAGTACTTC.

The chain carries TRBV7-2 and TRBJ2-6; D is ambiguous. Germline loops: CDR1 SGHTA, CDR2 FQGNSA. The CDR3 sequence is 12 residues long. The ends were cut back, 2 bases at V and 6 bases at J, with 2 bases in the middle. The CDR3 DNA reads TGTGCCAGCAGCTTATTGGCCAACGTCCTGACTTTC. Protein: CASSLLANVLTF.

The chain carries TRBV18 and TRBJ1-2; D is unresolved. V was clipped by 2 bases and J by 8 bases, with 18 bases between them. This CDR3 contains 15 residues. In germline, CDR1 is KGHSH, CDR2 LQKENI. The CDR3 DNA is TGTGCCAGCTCACCAGGTAATGAGCCGACGGAAGGCTACACCTTC. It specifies CASSPGNEPTEGYTF.

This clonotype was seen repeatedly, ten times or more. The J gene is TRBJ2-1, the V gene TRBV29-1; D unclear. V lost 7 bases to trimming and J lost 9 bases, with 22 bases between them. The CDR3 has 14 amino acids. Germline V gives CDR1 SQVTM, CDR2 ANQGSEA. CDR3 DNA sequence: TGCAGCGCAACACTCCTAGTCGGCCACGGTGAGCAGTTCTTC. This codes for CSATLLVGHGEQFF.

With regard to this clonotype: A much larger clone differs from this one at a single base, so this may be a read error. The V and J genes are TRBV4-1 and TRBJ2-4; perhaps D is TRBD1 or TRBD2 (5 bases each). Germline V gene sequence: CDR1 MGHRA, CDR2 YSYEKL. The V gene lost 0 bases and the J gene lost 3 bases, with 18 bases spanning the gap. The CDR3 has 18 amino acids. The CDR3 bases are TGCGCCAGCAGCCAAGATGGGGGACCGTCGACGGGCAAAAACATTCAGTACTTC. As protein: CASSQDGGPSTGKNIQYF.

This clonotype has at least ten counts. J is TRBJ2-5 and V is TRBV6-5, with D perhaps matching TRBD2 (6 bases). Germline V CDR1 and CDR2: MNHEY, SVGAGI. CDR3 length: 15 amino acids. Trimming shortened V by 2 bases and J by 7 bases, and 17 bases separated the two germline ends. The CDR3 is CASSYKIDAGGTQYF. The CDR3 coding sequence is TGTGCCAGCAGTTACAAAATCGACGCCGGGGGGACCCAGTACTTC.

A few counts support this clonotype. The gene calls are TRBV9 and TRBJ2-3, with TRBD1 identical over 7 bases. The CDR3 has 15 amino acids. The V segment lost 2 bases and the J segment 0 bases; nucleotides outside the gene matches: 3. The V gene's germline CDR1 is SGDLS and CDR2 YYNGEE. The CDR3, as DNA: TGTGCCAGCAGCGTGGGACAGTCTAGCACAGATACGCAGTATTTT. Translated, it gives CASSVGQSSTDTQYF.

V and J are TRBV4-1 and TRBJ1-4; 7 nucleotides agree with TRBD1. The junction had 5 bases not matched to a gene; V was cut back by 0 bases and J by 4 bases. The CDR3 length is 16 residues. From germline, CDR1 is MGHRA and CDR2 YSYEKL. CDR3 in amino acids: CASSQDRGQRNEKLFF. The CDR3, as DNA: TGCGCCAGCAGCCAAGATAGGGGACAGCGTAATGAAAAACTGTTTTTT.

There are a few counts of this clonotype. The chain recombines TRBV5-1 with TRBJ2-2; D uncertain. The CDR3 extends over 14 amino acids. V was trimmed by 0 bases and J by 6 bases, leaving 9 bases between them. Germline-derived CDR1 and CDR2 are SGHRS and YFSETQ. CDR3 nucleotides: TGCGCCAGCAGCTTGGAACGGATTCCCGGGGAGCTGTTTTTT. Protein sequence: CASSLERIPGELFF.

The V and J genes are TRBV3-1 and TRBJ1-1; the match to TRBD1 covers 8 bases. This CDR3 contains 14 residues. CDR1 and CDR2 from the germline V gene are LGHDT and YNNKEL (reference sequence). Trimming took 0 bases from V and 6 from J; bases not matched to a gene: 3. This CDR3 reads CASSQEDRVAEAFF. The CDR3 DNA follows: TGTGCCAGCAGCCAAGAGGACAGGGTCGCTGAAGCTTTCTTT.

Here the CDR3 DNA reads TGCGCCAACCGGCCGAGGGGGCGCCCCTCGTGGCCCCAGCATTTT. It yields the protein CANRPRGRPSWPQHF. This rearrangement joins TRBV5-1 to TRBJ1-5; 7 bases match TRBD1. Unmatched junction bases numbered 18, after V lost 9 bases and J lost 9 bases. The CDR3 is 15 amino acids. Germline assignment: CDR1 SGHRS and CDR2 YFSETQ.

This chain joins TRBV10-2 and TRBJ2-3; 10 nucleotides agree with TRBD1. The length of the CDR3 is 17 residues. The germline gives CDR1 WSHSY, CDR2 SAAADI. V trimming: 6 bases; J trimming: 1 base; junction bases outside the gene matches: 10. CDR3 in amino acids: CASRTGTGASRTDTQYF. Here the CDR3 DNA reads TGCGCCAGCAGAACCGGGACAGGGGCATCCCGCACAGATACGCAGTATTTT.

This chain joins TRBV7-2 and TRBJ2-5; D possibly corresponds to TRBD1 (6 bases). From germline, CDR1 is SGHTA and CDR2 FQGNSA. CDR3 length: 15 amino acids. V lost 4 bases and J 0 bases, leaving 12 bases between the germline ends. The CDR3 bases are TGTGCCAGCAGCTCACAAGGACAGTACCAAGAGACCCAGTACTTC. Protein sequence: CASSSQGQYQETQYF.

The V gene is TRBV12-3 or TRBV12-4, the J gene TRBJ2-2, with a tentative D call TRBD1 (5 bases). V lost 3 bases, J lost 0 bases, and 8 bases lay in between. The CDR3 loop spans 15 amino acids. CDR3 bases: TGTGCCAGCAGTTTCTCGACAGCGAACACCGGGGAGCTGTTTTTT. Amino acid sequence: CASSFSTANTGELFF.

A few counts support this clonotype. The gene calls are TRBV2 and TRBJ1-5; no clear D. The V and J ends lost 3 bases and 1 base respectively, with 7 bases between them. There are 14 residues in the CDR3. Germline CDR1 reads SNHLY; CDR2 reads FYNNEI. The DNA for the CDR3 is TGTGCCAGCAGTGACAGATTAAGCAATCAGCCCCAGCATTTT. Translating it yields CASSDRLSNQPQHF.

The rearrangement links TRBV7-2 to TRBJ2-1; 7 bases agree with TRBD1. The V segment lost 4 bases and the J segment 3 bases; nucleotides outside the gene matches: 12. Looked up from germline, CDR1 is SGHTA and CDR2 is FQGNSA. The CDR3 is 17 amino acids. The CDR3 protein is CASSSRQGSLVYNEQFF. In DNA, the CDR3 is TGTGCCAGCAGCTCACGACAGGGAAGTTTGGTCTACAATGAGCAGTTCTTC.

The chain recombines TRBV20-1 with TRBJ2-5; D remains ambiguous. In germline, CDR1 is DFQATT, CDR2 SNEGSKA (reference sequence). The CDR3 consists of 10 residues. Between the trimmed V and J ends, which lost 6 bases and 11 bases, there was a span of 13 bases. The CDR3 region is CSAQSNEQYF. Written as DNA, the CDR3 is TGCAGTGCGCAGAGTAATGAGCAGTACTTC.

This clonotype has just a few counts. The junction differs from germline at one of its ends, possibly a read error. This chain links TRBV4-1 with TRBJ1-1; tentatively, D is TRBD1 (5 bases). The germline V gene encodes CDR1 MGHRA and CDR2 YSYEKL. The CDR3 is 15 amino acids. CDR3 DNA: TGCGCCAGCAGCCAAGAGCCAGGGCTGAACTCTGAAGCTTTCTTT. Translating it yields CASSQEPGLNSEAFF.

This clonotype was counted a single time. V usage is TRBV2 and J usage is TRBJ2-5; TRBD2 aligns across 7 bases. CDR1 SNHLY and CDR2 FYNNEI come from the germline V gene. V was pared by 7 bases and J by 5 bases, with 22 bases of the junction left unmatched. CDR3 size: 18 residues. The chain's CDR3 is CASNRGTALGRGWETQYF. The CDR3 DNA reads TGTGCCAGCAACCGCGGGACTGCGCTTGGGAGGGGATGGGAGACCCAGTACTTC.

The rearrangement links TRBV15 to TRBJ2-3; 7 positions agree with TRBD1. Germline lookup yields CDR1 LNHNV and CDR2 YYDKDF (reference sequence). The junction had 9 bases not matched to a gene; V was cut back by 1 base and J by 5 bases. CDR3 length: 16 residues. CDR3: CATSRGQGQVGDTQYF. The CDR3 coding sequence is TGTGCCACCAGCAGAGGACAAGGACAGGTCGGAGATACGCAGTATTTT.